Following are 18 T cell receptor beta chains from one sample sequenced in a study of T cells expressing NK-cell markers. TCRdb reanalyzed the 5' RACE reads, giving one entry per CDR3 protein sequence and no DNA. The sample spans 350,000 to 500,000 distinct CDR3 sequences; the ten largest clones claim 7.3%. Sequencing was performed on blood T cells: a sorted CD56 or NKG2C T cell subset, CD4+ or CD8+ T cells, or bulk PBMC T cells (not recorded which). The receptors shown here come from a woman between 18 and 69 years old in good health.

The chain uses TRBV7-9 and TRBJ2-1. This CDR3 is built from 15 residues. CDR1 is SEHNR, CDR2 FQNEAQ, per germline (reference sequence). CDR3 region: CASSGRSSADNEQFF.

The chain combines TRBV18 with TRBJ2-1; TCRdb calls TRBD2, which cannot be checked without DNA. The CDR3 runs 16 residues. Germline V gene lookup returns CDR1 KGHSH and CDR2 LQKENI. The chain's CDR3 is CASSSSQTSGNNEQFF.

CDR3 region: CASSGPGQGAFF. The chain recombines TRBV9 with TRBJ1-1; TCRdb lists TRBD1, though no DNA is available to test this call. The length of the CDR3 is 12 residues. Germline CDR1 reads SGDLS; CDR2 reads YYNGEE.

The genes are TRBV7-3 and TRBJ2-2; checking the TCRdb D call of TRBD1 is not possible without DNA. CDR1 is SGHTA, CDR2 FQGTGA, per germline. The CDR3 has 13 residues. This chain's CDR3 is CASRTENTGELFF.

This rearrangement joins TRBV9 to TRBJ2-1; checking the TCRdb D call of TRBD2 is not possible without DNA. The CDR3 covers 15 residues. Germline V gene data show CDR1 as SGDLS and CDR2 as YYNGEE. CDR3 sequence reads: CASSKTSGVDNEQFF.

The genes are TRBV2 and TRBJ2-2; the D gene TCRdb calls, TRBD1, cannot be checked with no DNA. Germline V CDR1 and CDR2: SNHLY, FYNNEI. CDR3 length: 14 residues. The CDR3 spells CASRTGQLPGELFF. Using reference TRBV2 and TRBJ2-2 for the parts outside the CDR3, the full variable domain is EPEVTQTPSHQVTQMGQEVILRCVPISNHLYFYWYRQILGQKVEFLVSFYNNEISEKSEIFDDQFSVERPDGSNFTLKIRSTKLEDSAMYFCASRTGQLPGELFFGEGSRLTVL.

The V call is TRBV28, the J call TRBJ2-1; TCRdb returns TRBD1, unconfirmable since there is no DNA. The germline CDR1 and CDR2 sequences are MDHEN and SYDVKM. The CDR3 contains 15 residues. The CDR3 loop is CASSPGGQGANEQFF.

The J gene is TRBJ1-2, the V gene TRBV5-4. CDR3 length equals 14 residues. From germline, CDR1 is SGHNT and CDR2 YYREEE (reference sequence). CDR3 amino acids: CASSLERRSYGYTF.

J is TRBJ1-4 and V is TRBV11-1; the D call of TRBD1 rests on TCRdb alone, since no DNA is present to check it. This CDR3 is built from 19 residues. The germline gives CDR1 SGHAT, CDR2 FQDESV (reference sequence). CDR3 loop: CASSLALVRTGDTNEKLFF.

The chain joins TRBV7-3 to TRBJ2-7; the D gene TCRdb calls, TRBD1, cannot be checked with no DNA. Germline-derived CDR1 and CDR2 are SGHTA and FQGTGA. This CDR3 contains 15 residues. CDR3 sequence: CASSPRQGALLEQYF.

The V and J genes are TRBV5-4 and TRBJ2-1. This CDR3 region has 15 residues. Germline-derived CDR1 and CDR2 are SGHNT and YYREEE (reference sequence). The CDR3 sequence is CASSLGSDTYNEQFF.

The chain's CDR3 is CASSQADGELFF. This chain links TRBV4-3 with TRBJ2-2. The length of the CDR3 is 12 residues. Germline V gene lookup returns CDR1 LGHNA and CDR2 YSLEER.

The chain carries TRBV7-2 and TRBJ2-2. Germline V gives CDR1 SGHTA, CDR2 FQGNSA. The CDR3 consists of 11 residues. The CDR3 reads CASSAFGELFF.

The rearrangement uses TRBV10-3 and TRBJ1-5; TCRdb's D call of TRBD1 is untestable without DNA. CDR3 length: 15 residues. Germline V CDR1 and CDR2: ENHRY, SYGVKD. CDR3 in amino acids: CAISPQGGSNQPQHF.

The V call is TRBV12-3 or TRBV12-4, the J call TRBJ2-5. The CDR3 extends over 11 amino acids. CDR3 loop: CASSSSESQYF.

CDR3 residues: CASSLATIMNTEAFF. The chain uses TRBV5-1 and TRBJ1-1. The CDR3 has 15 residues. Germline V gene lookup returns CDR1 SGHRS and CDR2 YFSETQ.

This chain connects TRBV15 to TRBJ1-5; checking the TCRdb D call of TRBD1 is not possible without DNA. The germline gives CDR1 LNHNV, CDR2 YYDKDF (reference sequence). This CDR3 region has 16 residues. The CDR3 is CATSRGKQGGNQPQHF.

The V and J genes are TRBV5-1 and TRBJ2-6; TCRdb calls TRBD1, which cannot be checked without DNA. CDR1 is SGHRS and CDR2 is YFSETQ in the germline V gene. This CDR3 has 17 amino acids. The CDR3 region is CASSLGDRLSGANVLTF.